This is a list of T cell receptor beta chains from one sample in a study of regulatory T cells in long-lasting Graves disease. TCRdb ran MiXCR on the multiplex PCR reads and lists one entry per CDR3 protein. The sample contains roughly 380,000 distinct CDR3 sequences, around 17% of which appear only once. The sample was also linked to a second study, of T cells in Graves' hyperthyroidism and ophthalmopathy.

The input for sequencing was peripheral blood mononuclear cells (PBMCs), taken at new diagnosis, from a patient treated with antithyroid drugs. Every receptor here comes from a man in his forties with Graves disease. Both conserved end residues are part of each CDR3. The D gene is left open where the match is weak. Only part of the rows carry a size: once, few, many, or a class if the clone is expanded.

j_call v_call d_call clone_size cdr3_aa cdr3_nt
TRBJ1-4 TRBV5-8 TRBD1 - CASSIAGRGSRKLFF TGTGCCAGCAGCATCGCAGGCAGGGGGTCGCGGAAACTGTTTTTT
TRBJ2-1 TRBV7-8 - - CASSLEAAGGDEQFF TGTGCCAGCAGCTTAGAGGCCGCAGGGGGGGATGAGCAGTTCTTC
TRBJ2-2 TRBV5-1 TRBD1 few CASSFLRPGQGNGGELFF TGCGCCAGCAGCTTCCTAAGGCCGGGACAGGGAAACGGCGGGGAGCTGTTTTTT
TRBJ2-5 TRBV10-3 TRBD2 few CAIRGTSGGQETQYF TGTGCCATCAGGGGGACTAGCGGGGGACAAGAGACCCAGTACTTC
TRBJ1-2 TRBV12-3/TRBV12-4 - - CASSPIRAMEYGYTF TGTGCCAGCTCACCAATAAGGGCGATGGAGTATGGCTACACCTTC
TRBJ2-3 TRBV20-1 TRBD2 - CSAGRAGGTDTQYF TGCAGTGCCGGCCGAGCGGGGGGCACAGATACGCAGTATTTT
TRBJ2-5 TRBV2 TRBD2 many CASSGGEDETQYF TGTGCCAGTAGCGGGGGAGAGGATGAGACCCAGTACTTC
TRBJ1-1 TRBV9 - many CASSVEGGGLGAEAFF TGTGCCAGCAGCGTAGAGGGGGGTGGCTTGGGTGCTGAAGCTTTCTTT
TRBJ2-3 TRBV5-1 - many CASSFGYPGASTDTQYF TGCGCCAGCAGCTTCGGCTACCCAGGGGCTAGCACAGATACGCAGTATTTT
TRBJ2-1 TRBV28 - many CASSSHRTHEQFF TGTGCCAGCAGTTCCCACCGGACCCATGAGCAGTTCTTC
TRBJ2-1 TRBV5-1 - many CASSLATDYNEQFF TGCGCCAGCAGCTTGGCGACAGATTACAATGAGCAGTTCTTC
TRBJ1-4 TRBV3-1 - many CASSLDRAPTNEKLFF TGTGCCAGCAGCCTGGACAGAGCTCCAACTAATGAAAAACTGTTTTTT
TRBJ1-1 TRBV2 - few CASSAQTPYTEAFF TGTGCCAGCAGTGCGCAGACCCCGTACACTGAAGCTTTCTTT
TRBJ2-3 TRBV28 TRBD2 many CASSPNSGGSTDTQYF TGTGCCAGCAGTCCAAATAGCGGGGGTTCAACAGATACGCAGTATTTT
TRBJ1-1 TRBV20-1 - many CSARGFAGNTEAFF TGCAGTGCTAGAGGATTCGCAGGGAACACTGAAGCTTTCTTT
TRBJ2-3 TRBV12-3/TRBV12-4 TRBD2 - CASNLGVAGADSTDTQYF TGTGCCAGCAATCTGGGGGTAGCGGGGGCCGACTCCACAGATACGCAGTATTTT
TRBJ2-7 TRBV28 - many CASSSVEGRSYEQYF TGTGCCAGCAGTTCTGTTGAGGGGAGGTCCTACGAGCAGTACTTC
TRBJ1-5 TRBV10-3 TRBD1 many CAISETGTGNQPQHF TGTGCCATCAGCGAAACCGGGACAGGGAATCAGCCCCAGCATTTT
TRBJ2-7 TRBV6-1 - few CASSTPGRPTLGQYF TGTGCCAGCAGTACCCCGGGACGGCCAACCCTCGGGCAGTACTTC
TRBJ2-5 TRBV20-1 TRBD1 many CSASGTGTGVYETQYF TGCAGTGCTAGTGGAACCGGGACAGGGGTGTACGAGACCCAGTACTTC
TRBJ2-3 TRBV18 - many CASSPIMDGGTDTQYF TGTGCCAGCTCACCGATAATGGACGGAGGCACAGATACGCAGTATTTT
TRBJ1-5 TRBV6-5 - many CASSYSSGRGNQPQHF TGTGCCAGCAGTTACTCTTCGGGACGGGGGAATCAGCCCCAGCATTTT
TRBJ2-1 TRBV19 TRBD2 once CASTPNRLANEQFF TGTGCCTCGACCCCCAACAGACTAGCTAATGAGCAGTTCTTC
TRBJ2-1 TRBV10-3 TRBD2 few CAISARGAGGYNEQFF TGTGCCATCAGCGCCCGGGGAGCGGGGGGATACAATGAGCAGTTCTTC
TRBJ2-1 TRBV28 TRBD2 many CASSGGRGWTSGGVQFF TGTGCCAGCAGCGGGGGGAGGGGCTGGACTAGCGGGGGGGTACAGTTCTTC
TRBJ2-3 TRBV2 TRBD2 many CASRGLSGVNTQYF TGTGCCAGCAGGGGACTTAGCGGGGTAAATACGCAGTATTTT
TRBJ2-6 TRBV7-9 - few CASSLGYTISGANVLTF TGTGCCAGCAGCTTAGGGTACACAATTTCTGGGGCCAACGTCCTGACTTTC
TRBJ2-3 TRBV7-3 - many CASSKARDATQYF TGTGCCAGCAGCAAAGCCCGGGACGCTACGCAGTATTTT
TRBJ1-5 TRBV6-2/TRBV6-3 TRBD1 many CASSGQGAVGGNQPQHF TGTGCCAGCAGTGGACAGGGGGCGGTGGGTGGCAATCAGCCCCAGCATTTT
TRBJ2-5 TRBV3-1 - - CASSQGGGAQYF TGTGCCAGCAGCCAAGGTGGGGGAGCCCAGTACTTC
TRBJ1-4 TRBV5-1 TRBD1 many CASSRGQLGEKLFF TGCGCCAGCAGTCGGGGACAGCTGGGCGAAAAACTGTTTTTT
TRBJ1-3 TRBV5-5 - many CASSRGRLSGNTIYF TGTGCCAGCAGCCGTGGGCGACTCTCTGGAAACACCATATATTTT
TRBJ1-2 TRBV24-1 - many CATSDFRVEYGYTF TGTGCCACCAGTGATTTCAGGGTTGAGTATGGCTACACCTTC
TRBJ2-5 TRBV28 TRBD2 many CASTASGGAVVGETQYF TGTGCCAGCACTGCTAGCGGGGGGGCCGTTGTAGGAGAGACCCAGTACTTC
TRBJ2-1 TRBV28 - few CASSFDGGGYNEQFF TGTGCCAGCAGTTTCGACGGTGGCGGCTACAATGAGCAGTTCTTC